This TCR beta chain stems from a study of cytomegalovirus exposure and HLA in healthy donors (dated by TCRdb to 2016 to 2017). In terms of the full investigation: According to an earlier analysis of around 600 of the donors, some 180 million T cells yielded 117 million unique TCR beta sequences and around 280 Gb of sequence data. The number of typed donors differed by locus: about 620-630 for A, B, C, DRB1 and DQB1; approximately 530 for DQA1; approximately 600 for DPA1; and approximately 450 for DPB1. Approximately 300 gigabases of sequencing data and some 85 million unique TCR sequences were included in an early release covering roughly 700 HLA-typed donors. To decide whether each TCR beta V gene segment behaved as functional or pseudogenic, an earlier analysis of some 600 of the donors relied on high-throughput TCR beta sequencing. Among some 400 genotyped donors of the cohort, an average of approximately 230,000 unique TCR beta nucleotide sequences were sequenced per donor, around 20% of them non-productive. To study patterns of TCR occurrence, a later analysis re-analyzed previously published TCR beta repertoires from 550 to 800 donors and added high-resolution HLA genotyping. Alongside the repertoire data, information on donor age, sex, ethnicity and CMV serostatus was compiled. The study aimed to test whether cataloging public T cell receptors could reveal signatures of past pathogen exposure. A later genetic analysis used genome-wide SNP genotypes for about 65% of the 666 donors, treating that subset as a discovery cohort. All discovery cohort repertoires had been generated using a single sequencing platform. Rather than drawing on any new phenotypic data, the later analysis identified candidate immune exposures from TCR beta sequences and the way those sequences occurred across donors. Roughly 5 DR-DQ haplotypes were handled as single units for association and clustering, since linkage in the cohort was strong. Of the 398 genotyped donors, about 80% fell in the genetic ancestry cluster associated with self-reported Caucasian donors. Besides the first cohort of hundreds of subjects, a separate validation cohort made up of 120 or so different subjects was used. To predict cytomegalovirus infection status, the study brought together high-throughput TCR immunosequencing, statistical association of individual TCRs with disease status, and machine learning. HLA typing included class I and class II loci at four-digit resolution. The study used immunosequencing to profile the T cell repertoires of 666 subjects and linked those repertoires to cytomegalovirus serostatus.

Libraries were built with the immunoSEQ multiplex PCR assay. For the multiplex PCR, a mixture combining 60 forward primers for TCR Vbeta segments and 13 reverse primers for TCR Jbeta segments was used. Amplification of the CDR3 region of rearranged TCR beta genes was performed with a multiplex PCR assay on genomic DNA. On the Illumina HiSeq System, the amplified TCR beta libraries were sequenced as 87-base-pair reads. The paper's data handling went like this. A later analysis counted tens of millions of unique TCR beta chains across the roughly 700 repertoires, and some 11 million of these chains were shared by at least two donors. Raw reads were error-corrected and collapsed into unique sequences with a nearest-neighbor algorithm that merged closely related sequences to remove PCR and sequencing errors. To assign V, D and J gene segments, CDR3 sequences were aligned to IMGT reference sequences. For a sequence to be retained, a match of at least six nucleotides to both a V gene segment and a J gene segment was required. A rearrangement was called productive if the CDR3 had no stop codons and remained in frame with V and J, and every other rearrangement was called non-productive. CDR3 was defined by IMGT convention, running from the second conserved V-encoded cysteine to the conserved J-encoded phenylalanine. The earlier analysis of 500 to 650 of the donors excluded any sequence lacking an unambiguous match to a single V gene segment. An earlier analysis of over 450 of the donors classified V segments as functional when productive rearrangements were above 56.7% and as segregating when the standard deviation between donors was above 5%. A statistical classification framework was built for diagnosing cytomegalovirus status from the catalog of TCR beta chain sequences. A later analysis assigned V and J genes by comparing TCR nucleotide sequences with IMGT/GENE-DB human TR gene sequences. In a later analysis, CDR3 sequences and most-parsimonious VDJ recombination scenarios were assigned using the TCRdist pipeline. In a later analysis, each TCR beta chain was defined by its CDR3 amino acid sequence together with its V-gene family, and reads without a unique V-gene family were excluded. To address suspected cross-contamination and a sequencing artifact, a later analysis removed approximately 590 highly shared, low-generation-probability nucleotide sequences. In a later analysis, a clonal expansion index was calculated for each public chain from normalized within-repertoire ranks of inferred template counts. In a later analysis, generation probabilities were computed using a VDJ recombination model fitted to out-of-frame rearrangements, and the results were checked against IGoR. In a later analysis, TCR-TCR, TCR-HLA and TCR-CMV co-occurrence was scored with hypergeometric tests, and a repertoire-size bias correction was applied to TCR pairs. False discovery rates were estimated in a later analysis by permuting HLA or CMV assignments 20 times. A later analysis grouped co-occurring TCRs with DBSCAN, adding TCRdist sequence similarity when clustering within HLA-allele-positive subsets. Repertoires with fewer than 30,000 or more than 120,000 public chains, plus five repertoires with anomalous nucleotide sharing, were excluded from co-occurrence clustering. Imported from immuneACCESS, the table was reduced by TCRdb to in-frame sequences with V and J called. These copies leave out some clones; in studies compared against another copy, an unresolved V gene accounts for under half, and the cause of the remainder is not known. V and J calls and clone size are given by that table; D and trimming were obtained from the DNA. In all, the sample holds some 160,000 clones, and 65% to 90% of those were seen once. Roughly 6.5% of the sample lies in the top ten.

Points the paper makes about the study in general: The presence/absence analyses assumed that sequencing depth was roughly uniform across donors, and that assumption may not be true. In an earlier analysis of under 600 of the donors, most TCR beta V segments were observed in productive rearrangements about 87% or about 30% of the time, broadly matching IMGT annotations. Because counts were too low, fewer than 20 rarely observed V segments, including chromosome 9 orphons, were excluded from the earlier analysis of roughly 580 of the donors. The 87-base-pair reads could not distinguish some IMGT-functional V segments, including TRBV6-2 and TRBV6-3, so those segments were excluded. A later analysis found that most CMV-associated TCR beta chains appeared HLA-restricted, with HLA associations seemingly driven largely by CMV exposure. Linkage disequilibrium might explain the correlated functional status among segregating V segments, but an unknown experimental factor could not be ruled out. Most TCR sequences were observed very rarely across donors, whereas some public TCRs were present in many individuals. The only immune exposure information available for the cohort was CMV serostatus. In a later analysis, HLA-associated TCR beta chains were found to be more clonally expanded and to have lower generation probabilities than equally common non-associated chains. A later analysis reported that several top co-occurrence clusters appeared linked to parvovirus B19, influenza, CMV and Epstein-Barr virus. Because HLA typing was unavailable for some donors at each locus, only the typed subset was used in association tests. According to a later analysis, TCR association rates differed among HLA loci, with DRB1 alleles showing the most associated TCRs and HLA-C alleles showing the fewest. In both the original and validation cohorts, the classifier was reported to diagnose cytomegalovirus status with high specificity and sensitivity. A cluster of highly shared sequence variants was judged likely to be a technical artifact of the sequencing pipeline. A total of fewer than 200 TCR beta chains were listed by the study as associated with cytomegalovirus. In vitro tests confirmed that a few of the cytomegalovirus-associated TCR beta chains recognize cytomegalovirus antigens. A later genetic analysis associated a missense DCLRE1C variant with V-gene and J-gene trimming of TCR beta chains, and an independent cohort replicated the association. When HLA alleles, especially DR and DQ, strongly co-occurred, TCR associations were difficult to assign to individual alleles. It was suggested by the authors that the approach could potentially be generalized to other disease states and immunological phenotypes. In a later genetic analysis, fewer N-insertions in productive TCRs were reported among donors in an Asian-associated ancestry cluster than the roughly 710-donor mean. In this cohort, only TCR beta chains were sequenced, and detectable features were limited by the absence of alpha or paired-chain data. In a later analysis, about 17,000 TCR beta sequences were associated with specific HLA alleles at a false discovery rate of 0.05. A further reported finding was that TCR beta sequences accurately predicted the HLA-A and HLA-B alleles for most subjects in the first cohort.

The CDR3 spans 12 residues, from the cysteine through the phenylalanine. The kept DNA is CDR3 alone, 36 bases in frame from the first base. CDR1 SQVTM and CDR2 ANQGSEA were looked up in the germline V gene. Trimming removed 6 bases from V and 7 bases from J, leaving 14 bases between the germline ends. In total, approximately 690 healthy bone marrow donors made up the cohort. All cohort members were sampled while nominally healthy, although unrecorded immune exposures were likely present. The donor was CMV seropositive and was included in the group of 250 to 300 seropositive cohort members. Every donor gave a peripheral blood sample, and the peripheral blood mononuclear cells from that sample were used for TCR beta sequencing. The Qiagen DNeasy Blood Extraction Kit was used to extract genomic DNA from the blood cell samples. In its sample, this clone was seen once. Its specific antigen is unknown. The input lacks base qualities; no much larger clone sits a single base away.

The clonotype comes from a man in his fifties in good health and CMV-seropositive. The source material was PBMCs. The sequence is built from TRBV29-1 and TRBJ2-3, and possibly TRBD2, on 6 matching bases. For the CDR3, the sequence is CSVIAELNTQYF. The nucleotide sequence is TGCAGCGTGATAGCGGAGCTAAATACGCAGTATTTT.